This TCR beta chain emerged from a study of cytomegalovirus exposure and HLA in healthy donors. Regarding the study as a whole: Upon later analysis, HLA-associated TCR beta chains proved more clonally expanded than other, equally common chains.

Of note for this clone: Its antigen is as yet unknown.

V trimming: 0 bases; J trimming: 2 bases; junction bases outside the gene matches: 6. The CDR3 length is 17 residues. Germline values: CDR1 SGHRS, CDR2 YFSETQ. The PCR ran on 60 Vbeta and 13 Jbeta primers. The repertoire was sequenced with immunoSEQ multiplex PCR; TCRdb's copy has only in-frame clones and lacks some. The repertoire consists of about 210,000 clones, with around 83% occurring once and the leading ten covering 1.5% to 2%. The sample taken for sequencing was PBMCs. V and J are TRBV5-1 and TRBJ2-7; 12 bases fit TRBD2. This clonotype originated in a man aged 40-55 years in good health and CMV-seropositive. The CDR3 spells CASSLGRTSGIAYEQYF. Here the CDR3 DNA reads TGCGCCAGCAGCTTGGGGCGGACTAGCGGGATTGCCTACGAGCAGTACTTC.